This T cell receptor (beta chain) was identified in a study of cytotoxic CD8 clonotypes in ibrutinib-treated CLL. About the research overall: Response samples came after a median roughly 11 months of treatment, range 6 to 36.

On this clone: Its specificity is unknown.

Whole-study findings and limits: Public clonotypes were uncommon and contracted or stayed stable on treatment. Clonality was higher at baseline than in age-matched healthy donors and tracked circulating CD8+ T-cell counts.

Clones were sequenced by immunoSEQ multiplex PCR, and TCRdb holds only the in-frame ones, with some missing. The sample has some 200,000 clones, roughly 77% seen once; the top ten hold around 5.9%. V was clipped by 4 bases and J by 7 bases; unmatched bases: 6. CDR3 length: 15 amino acids. Looked up from germline, CDR1 is SGHTS and CDR2 is YDEGEE. This receptor was obtained from a human donor with chronic lymphocytic leukemia. This specimen was PBMCs, taken after 12 months of ibrutinib treatment. The rearrangement uses TRBV5-8 and TRBJ1-5, with 12 bases lining up with TRBD1. CDR3 in DNA: TGTGCCAGCAGCCGTGGGACAGGGGGCTCCCAGCCCCAGCATTTT. It translates to CASSRGTGGSQPQHF.